A selection of T cell receptor beta chains follows, all from one sample in a study of blood T cell repertoires in COVID-19. Assay used: immunoSEQ multiplex PCR; TCRdb lists only in-frame clones, some missing. The sample has a few hundred thousand clones, over 75% seen once. The sequencing input was peripheral blood. These receptors originate from a man in his fifties with active or convalescent COVID-19. Both conserved end residues are part of each CDR3.

>TRBJ1-6|TRBV7-2
CASSFTGGIMFSPLHF
>TRBJ1-4|TRBV5-1
CASSLGQGEEKLFF
>TRBJ2-1|TRBV19
CASSIGGDNEQFF
>TRBJ1-4|TRBV10-3
CAISDVYPGRDEKLFF
>TRBJ1-2|TRBV7-9
CASSWGQGAYGYTF
>TRBJ1-2|TRBV6-5
CASSYESRGPLRGYTF
>TRBJ2-7|TRBV7-9
CASSLDRGMGEQYF
>TRBJ1-5|TRBV5-1
CASSLGPFVSGRGNQPQHF
>TRBJ1-5|TRBV2
CASSPQGSEPQHF
>TRBJ1-5|TRBV6-5
CASRVSTYSNQPQHF
>TRBJ1-2|TRBV24-1
CATSDFVYRVNYGYTF
>TRBJ1-1|TRBV2
CASIRRQAPNTEAFF
>TRBJ2-1|TRBV18
CASSPGFSGGHYNEQFF
>TRBJ1-5|TRBV19
CASSIFAGEQPQHF
>TRBJ1-5|TRBV3-1/TRBV3-2
CASSPGDRTHHPPQHF
>TRBJ2-5|TRBV25-1
CASSEFGGKTQYF
>TRBJ1-5|TRBV5-8
CASSLEGGFQPQHF
>TRBJ2-7|TRBV28
CASSPGQGARYEQYF
>TRBJ2-5|TRBV3-1/TRBV3-2
CASSQALAGLGETQYF
>TRBJ2-2|TRBV6-5
CASKRTNTGELFF
>TRBJ2-7|TRBV4-3
CASSQDRAGRADYEQYF
>TRBJ1-2|TRBV4-1
CASSQDPRQNYGYTF
>TRBJ2-2|TRBV2
CARDGGTGGTGELFF
>TRBJ2-5|TRBV5-4
CASSLNGGPASETQYF
>TRBJ1-2|TRBV20-1
CSAREGLGYTF
>TRBJ1-1|TRBV4-3
CASSHIQGRGTNTEAFF
>TRBJ2-7|TRBV19
CASSGQVSSYEQYF
>TRBJ1-5|TRBV10-3
CAISKGQGTGQPQHF
>TRBJ1-3|TRBV7-8
CASSLMGLTGNTIYF
>TRBJ1-6|TRBV9
CASSPLYNSPLHF
>TRBJ1-2|TRBV2
CASTGLGGYTF
>TRBJ2-6|TRBV19
CASSIQAGGAGANVLTF
>TRBJ1-2|TRBV5-8
CASSPRGDLNTF
>TRBJ1-1|TRBV5-1
CASSLRTGTNTEAFF
>TRBJ2-3|TRBV6-4
CASRAGGAGDTQYF
>TRBJ1-1|TRBV7-8
CASSLEGGYTEAFF
>TRBJ2-5|TRBV5-5
CASSLLSGTGYF
>TRBJ1-2|TRBV18
CASSTREGAYGYTF
>TRBJ1-2|TRBV3-1/TRBV3-2
CASSRGQGAPEGYTF
>TRBJ2-5|TRBV5-1
CASSLAGGEETQYF
>TRBJ2-5|TRBV11-2
CASSSPTGETQYF
>TRBJ1-1|TRBV29-1
CSVEYRANTEAFF
>TRBJ1-6|TRBV7-2
CASSLVGGDNNSPLHF
>TRBJ1-2|TRBV10-3
CAISRVPSAYGYTF
>TRBJ1-2|TRBV7-2
CASSLALGFATLYTF
>TRBJ2-5|TRBV5-4
CASSYRPQETQYF
>TRBJ2-7|TRBV2
CASRGIRDSGEQYF
>TRBJ1-2|TRBV6-6
CASSTDSDYGYTF
>TRBJ1-4|TRBV28
CASSPGTAQEKLFF
>TRBJ1-2|TRBV7-9
CASSTGPDRDRYF
>TRBJ2-7|TRBV19
CASSPGRGLWEQYF
>TRBJ1-2|TRBV6-4
CASSPSTTRGIIYGYTF
>TRBJ2-5|TRBV7-2
CASSLYPIGGETQYF
>TRBJ2-5|TRBV10-3
CAISSTQETQYF
>TRBJ1-5|TRBV19
CATSDKDYSNQPQHF
>TRBJ2-1|TRBV7-9
CASSSRLAGSYNEQFF
>TRBJ1-1|TRBV5-1
CASSIEQGSQAFF
>TRBJ2-1|TRBV5-4
CASTLTSGSYNEQFF
>TRBJ2-7|TRBV7-9
CASSLSGTSGTNEQYF